The rows below give T cell receptor beta chains drawn from one sample of a study of shared clonotypes between healthy human individuals. The table came from immunoSEQ multiplex PCR; TCRdb's copy has only in-frame clones and leaves some out. The table lists about 680,000 clones, 60% to 75% of them singletons. The specimen sequenced was memory CD4+ T cells sorted from blood. These receptors all come from a young woman in good health. Both conserved end residues are part of each CDR3. A D gene is named only where the DNA matches it firmly. Not all rows give a size; the values are once, few, many and, for expanded clones, a class.

D	V	J	size	CDR3	DNA
TRBD2	TRBV9	TRBJ2-7	many	CASSVAPSGTYYEQYF	TGTGCCAGCAGCGTAGCTCCGAGCGGGACTTACTACGAGCAGTACTTC
TRBD1	TRBV5-1	TRBJ2-4	once	CASSFGDRDTNIQYF	TGCGCCAGCAGCTTCGGGGACAGGGATACGAACATTCAGTACTTC
.	TRBV9	TRBJ1-3	few	CASSPRAKTGGNTIYF	TGTGCCAGCAGCCCTCGGGCCAAGACGGGCGGAAACACCATATATTTT
TRBD2	TRBV7-8	TRBJ2-3	.	CASSLGSGRATDTQYF	TGTGCCAGCAGCTTAGGTAGCGGGAGAGCGACAGATACGCAGTATTTT
TRBD1	TRBV28	TRBJ1-2	.	CASSFRGFGGYTF	TGTGCCAGCAGTTTCAGGGGGTTCGGTGGCTACACCTTC
TRBD2	TRBV5-4	TRBJ2-1	few	CASSKRPGTSGQSSYNEQFF	TGTGCCAGCAGCAAGAGGCCCGGGACTAGCGGGCAGAGCTCCTACAATGAGCAGTTCTTC
.	TRBV7-9	TRBJ2-2	.	CASSTVQGTGELFF	TGTGCCAGCAGCACTGTTCAGGGCACCGGGGAGCTGTTTTTT
.	TRBV10-3	TRBJ2-5	.	CAISPSNSGLKETQYF	TGTGCCATCAGTCCTAGCAATAGCGGACTAAAAGAGACCCAGTACTTC
.	TRBV10-1	TRBJ2-1	.	CASSLGYSYNEQFF	TGCGCCAGCAGTTTAGGCTACTCCTACAATGAGCAGTTCTTC
.	TRBV10-1	TRBJ2-3	once	CASSVADTSTDTQYF	TGCGCCAGCAGTGTTGCAGATACTAGCACAGATACGCAGTATTTT
TRBD1	TRBV4-2	TRBJ2-3	.	CASSQEKDRGTDTQYF	TGTGCCAGCAGCCAGGAGAAGGACAGGGGCACAGATACGCAGTATTTT
.	TRBV5-1	TRBJ2-3	once	CASSTPGHHTDTQYF	TGCGCCAGCAGCACACCGGGACACCATACAGATACGCAGTATTTT
.	TRBV4-2	TRBJ2-7	.	CASSRTGDSYEQYF	TGTGCCAGCAGCCGCACGGGGGACTCCTACGAGCAGTACTTC
.	TRBV5-1	TRBJ1-2	.	CASSRRGASSDYGYTF	TGCGCCAGCAGCCGCCGGGGGGCCAGTAGTGACTATGGCTACACCTTC
TRBD2	TRBV2	TRBJ2-7	.	CASSGELAGSEQYF	TGTGCCAGCAGTGGGGAACTAGCGGGTTCGGAGCAGTACTTC
TRBD2	TRBV6-5	TRBJ2-1	.	CASSYLRTSGSNEQFF	TGTGCCAGCAGTTACCTACGGACTAGCGGGAGCAATGAGCAGTTCTTC
.	TRBV28	TRBJ1-1	few	CASSGPLGRAFF	TGTGCCAGCAGTGGGCCCCTCGGAAGGGCTTTCTTT
.	TRBV18	TRBJ2-5	once	CASSPGGRETQYF	TGTGCCAGCTCACCGGGGGGTCGAGAGACCCAGTACTTC
.	TRBV11-2	TRBJ1-3	.	CASSFGDGSFRRSGNTIYF	TGTGCCAGCAGCTTTGGGGACGGATCTTTCAGGAGATCTGGAAACACCATATATTTT
.	TRBV5-8	TRBJ2-1	.	CASSPRSSYNEQFF	TGTGCCAGCAGCCCAAGGAGCTCCTACAATGAGCAGTTCTTC
TRBD2	TRBV7-3	TRBJ2-1	.	CASSSLAGVREQFF	TGTGCCAGCAGCTCCCTAGCGGGAGTTCGAGAGCAGTTCTTC
.	TRBV18	TRBJ2-1	few	CASSPGAEEQFF	TGTGCCAGCTCACCAGGTGCGGAGGAGCAGTTCTTC
.	TRBV2	TRBJ1-1	.	CASTKGLNTEAFF	TGTGCCAGCACGAAGGGGCTTAACACTGAAGCTTTCTTT
.	TRBV5-1	TRBJ1-2	.	CASSWDLGGYGYTF	TGCGCCAGCAGCTGGGACCTGGGTGGCTATGGCTACACCTTC
.	TRBV13	TRBJ1-1	.	CASRNSESNTEAFF	TGTGCCAGCCGGAACAGTGAGTCTAACACTGAAGCTTTCTTT
.	TRBV4-1	TRBJ2-7	.	CASSQSLGGTPREQYF	TGCGCCAGCAGCCAGAGCCTTGGCGGGACCCCTAGAGAGCAGTACTTC
.	TRBV28	TRBJ1-2	.	CASRFPFDSDRGVGYTF	TGTGCCAGCAGATTCCCATTTGACAGCGATAGAGGTGTAGGCTACACCTTC
.	TRBV18	TRBJ2-7	.	CASSLGSAYEQYF	TGTGCCAGCTCCCTAGGTTCAGCCTACGAGCAGTACTTC
.	TRBV20-1	TRBJ2-1	many	CSVGSYNEQFF	TGCAGTGTTGGGTCCTACAATGAGCAGTTCTTC
.	TRBV7-2	TRBJ2-3	few	CASSSRGVGTDTQYF	TGTGCCAGCAGCTCTAGGGGGGTGGGCACAGATACGCAGTATTTT
.	TRBV11-1	TRBJ2-5	.	CASSRELGGAQETQYF	TGTGCCAGCAGCAGAGAGTTAGGGGGGGCCCAAGAGACCCAGTACTTC
.	TRBV6-5	TRBJ2-7	.	CASSFRGEQYF	TGTGCCAGCAGTTTTCGGGGCGAGCAGTACTTC
TRBD1	TRBV5-1	TRBJ2-5	.	CASSLGTDQETQYF	TGCGCCAGCAGCCTCGGGACAGACCAAGAGACCCAGTACTTC
.	TRBV19	TRBJ2-3	.	CASSLPGSADTQYF	TGTGCCAGTAGTTTACCCGGGAGTGCAGATACGCAGTATTTT
.	TRBV7-6	TRBJ2-1	.	CASNGGRNEQFF	TGTGCCAGCAACGGAGGGCGTAATGAGCAGTTCTTC
TRBD2	TRBV28	TRBJ2-1	few	CASRETSGSSYNEQFF	TGTGCCAGCAGGGAGACTAGCGGGAGCTCCTACAATGAGCAGTTCTTC
.	TRBV12-2	TRBJ2-1	.	CASRLALGGGKYNEQFF	TGTGCAAGTCGCTTAGCGTTAGGAGGGGGCAAGTACAATGAGCAGTTCTTC
TRBD1	TRBV5-1	TRBJ2-7	.	CASSTGTGTYEQYF	TGCGCCAGCAGCACCGGGACAGGGACCTACGAGCAGTACTTC
.	TRBV30	TRBJ2-5	.	CAWSGALGVQETQYF	TGTGCCTGGAGTGGAGCTCTGGGAGTCCAAGAGACCCAGTACTTC
TRBD2	TRBV2	TRBJ2-1	once	CASSLSGGPYNEQFF	TGTGCCAGCAGCCTTAGCGGGGGACCCTACAATGAGCAGTTCTTC
.	TRBV29-1	TRBJ1-2	.	CSAVDLNYGYTF	TGCAGCGCCGTAGACCTGAACTATGGCTACACCTTC
TRBD2	TRBV7-9	TRBJ2-5	.	CASSVRLAGVETQYF	TGTGCCAGCAGCGTCCGACTAGCGGGAGTGGAGACCCAGTACTTC
.	TRBV11-2	TRBJ2-2	.	CASSPDTLPTGELFF	TGTGCCAGCAGCCCGGACACCCTACCCACCGGGGAGCTGTTTTTT
.	TRBV30	TRBJ2-2	.	CAWSAPWRAGDGELFF	TGTGCCTGGAGTGCCCCCTGGAGGGCCGGTGACGGGGAGCTGTTTTTT
.	TRBV10-3	TRBJ1-1	.	CAISESSGTEAFF	TGTGCCATCAGTGAGTCGTCGGGGACTGAAGCTTTCTTT
TRBD1	TRBV19	TRBJ2-3	.	CASSRQGASTDTQYF	TGTGCCAGTAGCAGACAGGGGGCCAGCACAGATACGCAGTATTTT
.	TRBV7-6	TRBJ2-5	.	CASSPLGETQYF	TGTGCCAGCAGCCCACTAGGAGAGACCCAGTACTTC
TRBD2	TRBV5-1	TRBJ2-3	.	CASQREGLSDTDTQYF	TGCGCCAGCCAGCGGGAGGGCCTTTCTGACACAGATACGCAGTATTTT
.	TRBV7-2	TRBJ1-2	many	CASSLENYGYTF	TGTGCCAGCAGCTTAGAGAACTATGGCTACACCTTC
.	TRBV6-6	TRBJ2-3	once	CASTELGWSTDTQYF	TGTGCCAGCACCGAATTAGGGTGGAGCACAGATACGCAGTATTTT
TRBD2	TRBV29-1	TRBJ2-1	.	CSVVLAGNEQFF	TGCAGCGTGGTGCTAGCGGGTAATGAGCAGTTCTTC
TRBD2	TRBV29-1	TRBJ2-7	.	CSVGASGIEQYF	TGCAGCGTTGGGGCTAGCGGGATTGAGCAGTACTTC
TRBD1	TRBV10-3	TRBJ1-5	.	CAIRQAGQGDQPQHF	TGTGCCATCAGGCAGGCGGGACAGGGTGATCAGCCCCAGCATTTT
.	TRBV29-1	TRBJ1-1	few	CSVRRGGTAEAFF	TGCAGCGTGCGCCGTGGCGGGACGGCTGAAGCTTTCTTT
.	TRBV7-2	TRBJ2-7	.	CASSFDPGPREQYF	TGTGCCAGCAGCTTCGATCCGGGACCCCGCGAGCAGTACTTC
.	TRBV5-6	TRBJ2-3	.	CASSLDRGTDTQYF	TGTGCCAGCAGCTTGGATAGGGGCACAGATACGCAGTATTTT
TRBD1	TRBV5-1	TRBJ2-7	few	CASSDRTGGVYEQYF	TGCGCCAGCAGCGATAGGACAGGGGGCGTCTACGAGCAGTACTTC
.	TRBV5-4	TRBJ1-2	many	CASSLGGANYGYTF	TGTGCCAGCAGCTTGGGCGGGGCTAACTATGGCTACACCTTC
.	TRBV5-4	TRBJ2-1	.	CASSFIYDNEQFF	TGTGCCAGCAGCTTCATATATGATAATGAGCAGTTCTTC